This T cell receptor (beta chain) comes out of a study of response to subunit inactivated influenza vaccine. This clonotype appeared many times. In TCRdb, the RT-PCR reads were re-called with MiXCR into one record per CDR3 protein. Of roughly 630,000 distinct CDR3 sequences detected, 14% appear once; the ten largest clones hold approximately 7.6%. There are 17 residues in the CDR3. Germline V gene sequence: CDR1 LGHDT, CDR2 YNNKEL (reference sequence). J was trimmed by 2 bases and V by 2 bases; bases with no gene match: 3. V usage is TRBV3-1 and J usage is TRBJ2-1, with 13 positions matching TRBD2. This receptor was identified in a man aged 45-65 years who received an inactivated influenza vaccine. Sequences were derived from PBMCs from blood, sampled 14 to 15 days before vaccination. The CDR3 DNA follows: TGTGCCAGCAGCCAATCCGGACTAGCGGGGGCCTACAATGAGCAGTTCTTC. This codes for CASSQSGLAGAYNEQFF.